These 10 T cell receptor beta chains share one sample of origin, sequenced in a study of T cell changes during pregnancy in multiple sclerosis (dated by TCRdb to 2018 to 2020). The library was built by means of the immunoSEQ multiplex PCR assay. This immuneACCESS table, as held by TCRdb, lists in-frame sequences with V and J called but not all clones. Of the missing ones, under half trace to an unresolved V gene in checked studies; the others have no known cause. This sample is represented by roughly 80,000 clones; about 90% of them were singletons. The top ten constitute approximately 1.5% of the sample. Specimen: peripheral blood, collected before pregnancy. The receptor set was obtained from a female donor with multiple sclerosis, enrolled in a pregnancy study.

V gene TRBV9 combines with J gene TRBJ1-1; D unclear. CDR1 is SGDLS, CDR2 YYNGEE, per germline. The CDR3 spans 11 residues. V was clipped by 7 bases and J by 3 bases, with 7 bases between them. Here the CDR3 reads CASGPDTEAFF. The DNA for the CDR3 is TGTGCCAGCGGGCCGGACACTGAAGCTTTCTTT.

V gene TRBV4-1 combines with J gene TRBJ2-2; D possibly corresponds to TRBD1 (6 bases). The V gene's germline CDR1 is MGHRA and CDR2 YSYEKL. The germline V and J ends were trimmed by 0 bases and 3 bases, with 8 bases remaining between them. The CDR3 length is 15 residues. The chain's CDR3 is CASSQEDRHTGELFF. The CDR3 nucleotides read TGCGCCAGCAGCCAAGAAGACAGGCACACCGGGGAGCTGTTTTTT.

The rearrangement links TRBV5-1 to TRBJ1-1, with D possibly matching TRBD1 (5 bases). Trimming took 3 bases from V and 0 from J, leaving 12 bases between them. Germline-derived CDR1 and CDR2 are SGHRS and YFSETQ. The CDR3 length is 15 residues. The CDR3 is CASSSAAGMNTEAFF. In DNA form, the CDR3 reads TGCGCCAGCAGCTCGGCGGCAGGGATGAACACTGAAGCTTTCTTT.

The chain combines TRBV19 with TRBJ2-1, with 7 nucleotides matching TRBD1. V was clipped by 1 base and J by 4 bases; unmatched bases: 4. This CDR3 region has 15 residues. CDR1 and CDR2 from the germline V gene are LNHDA and SQIVND (reference sequence). The CDR3 DNA reads TGTGCCAGTAGTATAGGAGGGGGCCGTTACAATGAGCAGTTCTTC. Its translation: CASSIGGGRYNEQFF.

This chain connects TRBV15 to TRBJ1-1; a weak D match, TRBD1 (6 bases). Germline loops: CDR1 LNHNV, CDR2 YYDKDF (reference sequence). The CDR3 runs 15 residues. V dropped 3 bases and J dropped 3 bases, with 14 bases sitting between them. CDR3 nucleotide sequence: TGTGCCACCAGCAGGGACAGAGGGATGGACACTGAAGCTTTCTTT. It codes for CATSRDRGMDTEAFF. The full variable domain, in which reference TRBV15 and TRBJ1-1 provide the parts outside the CDR3, is DAMVIQNPRYQVTQFGKPVTLSCSQTLNHNVMYWYQQKSSQAPKLLFHYYDKDFNNEADTPDNFQSRRPNTSFCFLDIRSPGLGDTAMYLCATSRDRGMDTEAFFGQGTRLTVV.

The genes are TRBV5-1 and TRBJ2-2; 7 bases agree with TRBD1. Germline V gene data show CDR1 as SGHRS and CDR2 as YFSETQ. This CDR3 contains 16 residues. V dropped 0 bases and J dropped 1; count of bases not matched to a gene: 3. CDR3 sequence (DNA): TGCGCCAGCAGCTTGGCCGGGACAGTGAACACCGGGGAGCTGTTTTTT. It is translated as CASSLAGTVNTGELFF. Supplemented by reference TRBV5-1 and TRBJ2-2, the full variable domain reads KAGVTQTPRYLIKTRGQQVTLSCSPISGHRSVSWYQQTPGQGLQFLFEYFSETQRNKGNFPGRFSGRQFSNSRSEMNVSTLELGDSALYLCASSLAGTVNTGELFFGEGSRLTVL.

The chain recombines TRBV7-3 with TRBJ2-2; D is unclear. V lost 3 bases and J 7 bases, leaving 15 bases between the germline ends. The CDR3 is 15 amino acids. Germline CDR1 and CDR2: SGHTA and FQGTGA. CDR3: CASSFRSGVRGELFF. CDR3 bases: TGTGCCAGCAGCTTTCGGTCGGGTGTCCGCGGGGAGCTGTTTTTT. Full variable domain (missing parts from reference TRBV7-3 and TRBJ2-2): GAGVSQTPSNKVTEKGKYVELRCDPISGHTALYWYRQSLGQGPEFLIYFQGTGAADDSGLPNDRFFAVRPEGSVSTLKIQRTERGDSAVYLCASSFRSGVRGELFFGEGSRLTVL.

The chain carries TRBV2 and TRBJ1-1; no reliable D call. Per germline, CDR1 SNHLY and CDR2 FYNNEI. V lost 7 bases and J 2 bases, leaving 17 bases between the germline ends. The CDR3 length is 15 residues. CDR3 loop: CASTKPSSGNTEAFF. The DNA of the CDR3 is TGTGCCAGCACGAAACCAAGCTCGGGTAACACTGAAGCTTTCTTT.

The rearrangement links TRBV2 to TRBJ2-3; 10 bases line up with TRBD1. The CDR3 loop spans 13 amino acids. CDR1 and CDR2 (germline): SNHLY, FYNNEI. The J segment lost 1 base and the V segment lost 11 bases, leaving 3 bases of the junction unmatched. CDR3 sequence reads: CAGTGVGTDTQYF. The CDR3 DNA follows: TGTGCCGGGACAGGGGTTGGCACAGATACGCAGTATTTT.

This clone has a handful of counts. The chain combines TRBV19 with TRBJ1-1; unclear D gene. Germline lookup yields CDR1 LNHDA and CDR2 SQIVND (reference sequence). The CDR3 contains 13 residues. V lost 6 bases to trimming and J lost 1 base, with 9 bases between them. CDR3 sequence reads: CASREASNTEAFF. DNA of the CDR3: TGTGCCAGTAGGGAGGCCTCGAACACTGAAGCTTTCTTT.